This TCR beta chain was identified in a study of Ad26.COV2.S vaccination and SARS-CoV-2 variants. As for the study in general: Donor had been placed in the Ad26.COV2.S arm of the COV1001 trial. Ad26.COV2.S shots went into the muscle once or twice, 56 days apart. General study points: Greater spike-specific TCR breadth was seen in vaccine recipients than in placebo recipients.

The repertoire was sequenced with immunoSEQ multiplex PCR; TCRdb's copy has only in-frame clones and lacks some. The sample has around 380,000 clones; less than 90% are singletons. Points on this clone: Its antigen remains unknown.

Treatment in this sample: 15 to 20 received Ad26.COV2.S at low or high dose, single or two shots; a few received placebo; per-sample allocation not given. Sample collection was performed on day 63 after the first vaccine or placebo injection. The shot given was an Ad26 vector that makes Wuhan-strain SARS-CoV-2 spike. The receptor was isolated from a person aged 18-60 years who received the Ad26.COV2.S COVID-19 vaccine or a placebo. Sequencing was performed on peripheral blood, taken in a trial of Ad26.COV2.S vaccine versus placebo.

CDR3 nucleotides: TGTGCCCTCACAGATACGCAGTATTTT. Its protein product is CALTDTQYF. The rearrangement links TRBV19 to TRBJ2-3; D is unclear. With 11 bases removed from V and 2 bases from J, the gap between germline ends came to 2 bases. The germline V gene has CDR1 LNHDA and CDR2 SQIVND (reference sequence). The CDR3 extends over 9 amino acids. The full variable domain, in which reference TRBV19 and TRBJ2-3 provide the parts outside the CDR3, is DGGITQSPKYLFRKEGQNVTLSCEQNLNHDAMYWYRQDPGQGLRLIYYSQIVNDFQKGDIAEGYSVSREKKESFPLTVTSAQKNPTAFYLCALTDTQYFGPGTRLTVL.